This TCR beta chain derives from a study of cytomegalovirus exposure and HLA in healthy donors (dated 2017 in TCRdb). For context, the study as a whole: According to an earlier analysis of 550 to 750 of the donors, about 179 million T cells yielded 120 million or so unique TCR beta sequences and roughly 280 Gb of sequence data. To study patterns of TCR occurrence, a later analysis re-analyzed previously published TCR beta repertoires from 650 to 750 donors and added high-resolution HLA genotyping. An earlier analysis of 587 of the donors applied high-throughput TCR beta sequencing to assess whether each TCR beta V gene segment acted as functional or pseudogenic. Because of strong linkage in the cohort, roughly five DR-DQ haplotypes were treated as single units for association and clustering. The later analysis used no new phenotypic data to find candidate immune exposures, relying instead on TCR beta sequences and their occurrence across donors. The genetic ancestry cluster associated with self-reported Caucasian donors included 70% to 85% of the roughly 410 genotyped donors. The T cell repertoires of 666 subjects were profiled by immunosequencing and related to cytomegalovirus serostatus. Among some 400 genotyped donors of the cohort, an average of around 250,000 unique TCR beta nucleotide sequences was sequenced per donor, of which about 18% were non-productive. A later genetic analysis took genome-wide SNP genotypes for about 60% of the roughly 670 donors and used that subset as a discovery cohort. Donor age, sex, ethnicity and CMV serostatus were compiled together with the repertoire data. The study was designed to test whether signatures of past pathogen exposure could be identified by cataloging public T cell receptors. Typing coverage differed by locus: A, B, C, DRB1 and DQB1 were typed in roughly 620-630 donors, DQA1 in about 510, DPA1 in 600 to 610, and DPB1 in just under 490. Every discovery cohort repertoire had been produced on one sequencing platform. To predict cytomegalovirus infection status, the study brought together high-throughput TCR immunosequencing, statistical association of individual TCRs with disease status, and machine learning. An early release covering roughly 640 HLA-typed donors comprised approximately 300 gigabases of sequencing data and roughly 86 million unique TCR sequences. Along with the approximately 700-subject first cohort, a separate validation cohort of around 110 different subjects was used. HLA typing included class I and class II loci at four-digit resolution. On the study overall, not on this receptor specifically: A group of highly shared sequence variants was considered likely to be a technical artifact of the sequencing pipeline. In a later analysis, TCR association rates were found to vary across HLA loci, with the most associated TCRs seen for DRB1 alleles and the fewest for HLA-C alleles. V-gene and J-gene trimming of TCR beta chains was associated with a missense DCLRE1C variant in a later genetic analysis, and the association was replicated in an independent cohort. A further reported finding was that TCR beta sequences accurately predicted the HLA-A and HLA-B alleles for most subjects in the first cohort. Most TCR sequences were observed very rarely across donors, whereas some public TCRs were present in many individuals. In a later analysis, most CMV-associated TCR beta chains were found to appear HLA-restricted, with HLA associations seemingly driven largely by CMV exposure. A few of the identified cytomegalovirus-associated TCR beta chains were confirmed in vitro to be specific for cytomegalovirus antigens. In both the original and validation cohorts, the classifier was reported to diagnose cytomegalovirus status with high specificity and sensitivity. According to a later genetic analysis, donors in an Asian-associated ancestry cluster had fewer N-insertions in productive TCRs than the approximately 700-donor mean. The cohort was sequenced for TCR beta chains only, and without alpha or paired-chain data the features that could be detected were limited. The 87-base-pair reads could not distinguish some IMGT-functional V segments, including TRBV6-2 and TRBV6-3, so those segments were excluded. Broadly in line with IMGT annotations, most TCR beta V segments showed up in productive rearrangements about 87% or about 30% of the time in an earlier analysis of several hundred of the donors. Linkage disequilibrium might explain the correlated functional status among segregating V segments, but an unknown experimental factor could not be excluded. A later analysis reported that several top co-occurrence clusters appeared linked to parvovirus B19, influenza, CMV and Epstein-Barr virus. It was suggested by the authors that the approach could potentially be generalized to other disease states and immunological phenotypes. Because some donors lacked HLA typing at each locus, the association tests relied only on the typed subset. Immune exposure information for the cohort was limited to CMV serostatus. In a later analysis, HLA-associated TCR beta chains showed more clonal expansion and lower generation probabilities than non-associated chains that were equally common. When HLA alleles, especially DR and DQ, strongly co-occurred, attributing TCR associations to individual alleles was difficult. Because counts were too low, about 15 rarely observed V segments, including chromosome 9 orphons, were left out of the earlier analysis of a few hundred of the donors. At a false discovery rate of 0.05, a later analysis linked 15,000 to 20,000 TCR beta sequences to specific HLA alleles. In the study, approximately 160 TCR beta chains were listed as associated with cytomegalovirus. The presence/absence analyses assumed that sequencing depth was roughly uniform across donors, and that assumption may not be true.

In total, 630 or so healthy bone marrow donors made up the cohort. At the time of sampling, all cohort members were nominally healthy, though unrecorded immune exposures were likely present. The donor was CMV seropositive and belonged to the group of about 290 seropositive cohort members. A peripheral blood sample was provided by each donor, and peripheral blood mononuclear cells were used for TCR beta sequencing. The Qiagen DNeasy Blood Extraction Kit was used to extract genomic DNA from the blood cell samples. The germline V and J ends show losses of 6 bases and 6 bases respectively, and no gene match explains 16 bases of the junction. In the germline V gene, CDR1 corresponds to SGHDN and CDR2 to FVKESK. The CDR3 runs 16 amino acids, cysteine and phenylalanine included. Of the read, only the CDR3 DNA is kept; its 48 bases are in frame from base 1. With respect to this clone: Which antigen it targets is not known. The record has no base qualities; no much larger clone is one base away.

Receptors were amplified or captured by the immunoSEQ multiplex PCR assay. A mixture of 60 forward primers for TCR Vbeta segments and 13 reverse primers for TCR Jbeta segments was used in the multiplex PCR. Amplification of the CDR3 region of rearranged TCR beta genes was performed with a multiplex PCR assay on genomic DNA. On the Illumina HiSeq System, the amplified TCR beta libraries were sequenced as 87-base-pair reads. In the original analysis: A later analysis tallied around 80 million unique TCR beta chains across the 666 repertoires, and approximately 9.9 million of those chains were shared by two or more donors. Raw reads were error-corrected and collapsed into unique sequences by a nearest-neighbor algorithm in which closely related sequences were merged to remove PCR and sequencing errors. CDR3 sequences were aligned to IMGT reference sequences to assign V, D and J gene segments. For a sequence to be retained, a match of at least six nucleotides was required to both a V gene segment and a J gene segment. Rearrangements were called productive when the CDR3 lacked stop codons and stayed in frame with V and J; all others were non-productive. Following IMGT convention, CDR3 was defined as the stretch from the second conserved V-encoded cysteine up to the conserved J-encoded phenylalanine. Sequences without an unambiguous match to a single V gene segment were excluded from the earlier analysis of a few hundred of the donors. An earlier analysis of approximately 590 of the donors called V segments functional above 56.7% productive rearrangements and segregating when the between-donor standard deviation exceeded 5%. A statistical classification framework was built to diagnose cytomegalovirus status from the catalog of TCR beta chain sequences. A later analysis assigned V and J genes by comparing TCR nucleotide sequences with IMGT/GENE-DB human TR gene sequences. The TCRdist pipeline was used in a later analysis to assign CDR3 sequences and most-parsimonious VDJ recombination scenarios. In a later analysis, each TCR beta chain was defined by its CDR3 amino acid sequence together with its V-gene family, and reads without a unique V-gene family were excluded. In a later analysis, a few hundred highly shared, low-generation-probability nucleotide sequences were removed to address suspected cross-contamination and a sequencing artifact. In a later analysis, a clonal expansion index was calculated for each public chain from normalized within-repertoire ranks of inferred template counts. In a later analysis, generation probabilities were computed with a VDJ recombination model fitted to out-of-frame rearrangements, and the resulting probabilities were checked against IGoR. A later analysis scored TCR-TCR, TCR-HLA and TCR-CMV co-occurrence with hypergeometric tests, applying a repertoire-size bias correction to TCR pairs. To estimate false discovery rates, a later analysis permuted the HLA or CMV assignments 20 times. In a later analysis, co-occurring TCRs were grouped using DBSCAN, with TCRdist sequence similarity added in when clustering inside HLA-allele-positive subsets. For co-occurrence clustering, repertoires with fewer than 30,000 or more than 120,000 public chains were excluded, along with roughly 5 repertoires with anomalous nucleotide sharing. The clones in this table, taken by TCRdb from immuneACCESS, are in-frame only. Not every clone is retained; where verified, under half of the shortfall comes from an unresolved V gene, and the cause of the rest is unknown. V and J calls and clone size follow that table, whereas D and trimming were derived from the DNA. The sample table contains 150,000 to 200,000 clones; only one count was recorded for about 75% of them. The ten largest clones add up to 7% to 9% of the sample.

The origin of this receptor is a male donor in good health and CMV-seropositive. Recombination joined TRBV14 with TRBJ2-7; 8 central bases correspond to TRBD1. The sequenced sample was PBMCs. In nucleotide form, the sequence is TGTGCCAGCAGTATGAGGACAGGGTTAACTCTCTTCGAGCAGTACTTC. It specifies CASSMRTGLTLFEQYF.